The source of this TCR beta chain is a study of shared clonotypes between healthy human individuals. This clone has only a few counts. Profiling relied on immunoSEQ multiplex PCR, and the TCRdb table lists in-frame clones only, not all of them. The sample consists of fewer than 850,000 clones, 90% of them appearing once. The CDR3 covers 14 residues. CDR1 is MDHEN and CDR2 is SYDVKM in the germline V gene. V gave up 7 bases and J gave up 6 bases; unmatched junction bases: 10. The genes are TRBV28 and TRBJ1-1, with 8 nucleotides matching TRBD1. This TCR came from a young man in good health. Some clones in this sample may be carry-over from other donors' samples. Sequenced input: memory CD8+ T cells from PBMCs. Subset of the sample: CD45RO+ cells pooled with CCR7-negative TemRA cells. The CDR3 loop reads CASTQDRGQAEAFF. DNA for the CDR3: TGTGCCAGCACCCAAGACAGGGGTCAGGCTGAAGCTTTCTTT.